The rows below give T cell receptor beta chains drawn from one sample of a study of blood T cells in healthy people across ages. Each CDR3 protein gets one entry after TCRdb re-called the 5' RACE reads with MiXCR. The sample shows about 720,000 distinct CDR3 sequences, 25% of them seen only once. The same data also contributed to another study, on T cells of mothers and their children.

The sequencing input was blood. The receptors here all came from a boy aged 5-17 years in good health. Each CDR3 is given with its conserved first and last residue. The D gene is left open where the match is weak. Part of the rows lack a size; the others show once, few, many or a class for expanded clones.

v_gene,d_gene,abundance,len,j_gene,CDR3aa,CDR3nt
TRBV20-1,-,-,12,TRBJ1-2,CSARGTADGYTF,TGCAGTGCTAGAGGGACAGCGGATGGCTACACCTTT
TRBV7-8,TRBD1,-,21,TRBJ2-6,CASSLARFTGDVISGANVLTF,TGTGCCAGCAGCTTAGCGCGTTTTACAGGGGACGTAATCTCTGGGGCCAACGTCCTGACTTTC
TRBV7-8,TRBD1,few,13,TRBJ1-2,CASSHTGGVGYTF,TGTGCCAGCAGCCACACAGGGGGCGTTGGCTACACCTTC
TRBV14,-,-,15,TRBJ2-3,CASSDGPLKSDTQYF,TGTGCCAGCAGCGACGGACCATTAAAATCAGATACGCAGTATTTT
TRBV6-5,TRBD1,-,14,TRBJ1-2,CASSYRTGTYGYTF,TGTGCCAGCAGTTACCGGACAGGGACCTATGGCTACACCTTC
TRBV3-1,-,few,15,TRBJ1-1,CASSQLSLQGTEAFF,TGTGCCAGCAGCCAACTCTCTCTCCAGGGGACTGAAGCTTTCTTT
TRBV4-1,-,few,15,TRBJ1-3,CASSQDIGTGNTIYF,TGCGCCAGCAGCCAAGATATAGGGACTGGAAACACCATATATTTT
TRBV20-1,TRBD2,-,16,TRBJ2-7,CSARPNRLASSYEQYF,TGCAGTGCTAGACCAAACCGACTAGCGAGCTCCTACGAGCAGTACTTC
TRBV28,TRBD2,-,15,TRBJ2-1,CASRSLAGAGNEQFF,TGTGCCAGCAGATCCCTGGCGGGAGCTGGGAATGAGCAGTTCTTC
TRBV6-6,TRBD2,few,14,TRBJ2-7,CASSYGQRGYEQYF,TGTGCCAGCAGTTACGGGCAGCGGGGCTACGAGCAGTACTTC
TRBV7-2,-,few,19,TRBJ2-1,CASSLAHGVSHRDINEQFF,TGTGCCAGCAGCTTAGCGCATGGGGTGTCTCACCGGGATATCAATGAGCAGTTCTTC
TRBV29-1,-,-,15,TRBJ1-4,CSVDTSPQGTEKLFF,TGCAGCGTAGACACCTCCCCACAAGGGACTGAAAAACTGTTTTTT
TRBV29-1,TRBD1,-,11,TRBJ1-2,CSGWTGQGYTF,TGCAGCGGATGGACAGGGCAAGGCTACACCTTC
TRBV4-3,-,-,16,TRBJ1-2,CASSQDRAGDKSGYTF,TGCGCCAGCAGCCAAGATCGGGCGGGGGATAAGTCTGGCTACACCTTC
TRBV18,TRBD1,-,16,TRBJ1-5,CASSPNHRGTGQPQHF,TGTGCCAGCTCACCGAACCACAGGGGGACAGGGCAGCCCCAGCATTTT
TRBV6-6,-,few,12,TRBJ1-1,CASSRDVTEAFF,TGTGCCAGCAGCCGGGACGTCACTGAAGCTTTCTTT
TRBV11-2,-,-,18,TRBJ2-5,CASSPTTWGTRPQETQYF,TGTGCCAGCAGTCCTACGACTTGGGGGACAAGACCGCAAGAGACCCAGTACTTC
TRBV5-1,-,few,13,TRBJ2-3,CASSLDAGLTQYF,TGCGCCAGCAGCTTGGACGCAGGGCTTACGCAGTATTTT
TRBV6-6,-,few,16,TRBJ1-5,CASSDFTAYSNQPQHF,TGTGCCAGCAGTGACTTTACAGCTTATAGCAATCAGCCCCAGCATTTT
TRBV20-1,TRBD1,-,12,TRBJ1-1,CSVYRGKTEAFF,TGCAGTGTATACAGGGGTAAAACTGAAGCTTTCTTT
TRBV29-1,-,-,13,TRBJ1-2,CSFTGPDRRGYTF,TGCAGCTTTACCGGGCCAGACAGACGTGGCTACACCTTC
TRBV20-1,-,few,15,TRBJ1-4,CSARETRSTNEKLFF,TGCAGTGCTAGAGAGACACGGTCAACTAATGAAAAACTGTTTTTT
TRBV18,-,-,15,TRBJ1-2,CASSLTGAQGYGYTF,TGTGCCAGCTCACTAACGGGGGCGCAGGGCTATGGCTACACCTTC
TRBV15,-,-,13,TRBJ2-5,CATSRRGVETQYF,TGTGCCACCAGCAGAAGGGGGGTCGAGACCCAGTACTTC
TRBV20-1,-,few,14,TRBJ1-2,CSATPGHYLYGYTF,TGCAGTGCTACCCCGGGACATTATTTGTATGGCTACACCTTC
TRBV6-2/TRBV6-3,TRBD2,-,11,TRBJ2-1,CASSQSGRGFF,TGTGCCAGCAGCCAGAGCGGGAGGGGGTTCTTC
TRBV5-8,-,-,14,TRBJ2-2,CASSLRQGTGELFF,TGTGCCAGCAGCTTGAGGCAGGGGACCGGGGAACTGTTTTTT
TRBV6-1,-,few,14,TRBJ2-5,CASRLRGSGETQYF,TGTGCCAGCAGGCTCAGGGGAAGTGGAGAGACCCAGTACTTC
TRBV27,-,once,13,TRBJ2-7,CASSLGPSAGQYF,TGTGCCAGCAGTTTGGGGCCTTCGGCAGGGCAGTACTTC
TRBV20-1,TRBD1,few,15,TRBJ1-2,CSASRGPSRGYGYTF,TGCAGTGCCAGCAGGGGGCCCTCTCGAGGCTATGGCTACACCTTC
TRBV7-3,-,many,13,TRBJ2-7,CASSSQSSYEQYF,TGTGCCAGCAGCTCACAGAGCTCCTACGAGCAGTACTTC
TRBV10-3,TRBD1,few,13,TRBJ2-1,CATTTDTGAEQFF,TGTGCCACTACTACCGATACAGGGGCCGAGCAGTTCTTC
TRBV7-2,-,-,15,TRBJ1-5,CASSLEGRGDQPQHF,TGTGCCAGCAGCTTAGAGGGGAGGGGGGATCAGCCCCAGCATTTT
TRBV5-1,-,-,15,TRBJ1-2,CASSLLGGRDYGYAF,TGCGCCAGCAGCCTCTTGGGGGGGCGCGACTATGGCTACGCCTTC
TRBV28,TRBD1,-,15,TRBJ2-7,CASSTDGDRVDEQYF,TGTGCCAGCAGTACCGACGGGGACAGGGTAGACGAGCAGTACTTC
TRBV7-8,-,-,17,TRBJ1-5,CASSLEAAAYSNQPQHF,TGTGCCAGCAGCTTAGAGGCGGCAGCCTATAGCAATCAGCCCCAGCATTTT
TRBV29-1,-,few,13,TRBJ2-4,CSVYQGTKNIQYF,TGCAGCGTTTATCAGGGGACCAAAAACATTCAGTACTTC
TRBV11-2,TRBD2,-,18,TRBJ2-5,CASSLASLAGVVRETQYF,TGTGCCAGCAGCTTAGCGTCACTAGCGGGAGTAGTTAGGGAGACCCAGTACTTC
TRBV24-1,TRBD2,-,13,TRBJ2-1,CATRSTSANEQFF,TGTGCCACCAGAAGTACTAGCGCCAATGAGCAGTTCTTC